What follows are 26 T cell receptor beta chains derived from one specimen sequenced in a study of T cells after yellow fever vaccination. TCRdb recomputed calls from the 5' RACE reads with MiXCR, one row per CDR3 protein. The sample consists of hundreds of thousands of distinct CDR3 sequences, about 19% of them appearing once. This specimen was PBMCs, taken 15 days after the yellow fever booster vaccination. Receptors were obtained from a man aged 25 to 40 who received the YFV17D yellow fever vaccine.

The chain carries TRBV12-3 or TRBV12-4 and TRBJ2-7; 8 nucleotides match TRBD1. There are 14 residues in the CDR3. V was pared by 6 bases and J by 0 bases, with 4 bases of the junction left unmatched. The CDR3 nucleotides read TGTGCCAGCAGGCTGGGACAGGCCTCCTACGAGCAGTACTTC. It translates to CASRLGQASYEQYF.

This clonotype was detected only a few times. The chain joins TRBV29-1 to TRBJ2-4; D uncertain. Trimming removed 6 bases from V and 7 bases from J, with 16 bases in between. This CDR3 region has 13 residues. Germline V gene lookup returns CDR1 SQVTM and CDR2 ANQGSEA. CDR3 sequence: CSVRLSPENIQYF. Written as DNA, the CDR3 is TGCAGCGTCAGGTTGTCCCCGGAGAACATTCAGTACTTC.

The V call is TRBV2, the J call TRBJ2-1; 8 bases are a match to TRBD2. The CDR3 loop spans 14 amino acids. J gave up 10 bases and V 7 bases, and 12 bases lay outside the gene matches. Germline V gene lookup returns CDR1 SNHLY and CDR2 FYNNEI. CDR3 bases: TGTGCCAGCAATGAGGTAGCGGGACGGCAAGAGCAGTTCTTC. Its translation: CASNEVAGRQEQFF.

This clonotype was seen at least ten times. The V gene is TRBV29-1, the J gene TRBJ2-3, with TRBD2 identical over 9 bases. Unmatched junction bases numbered 12, after V lost 7 bases and J lost 4 bases. Germline V gives CDR1 SQVTM, CDR2 ANQGSEA. This CDR3 spans 15 amino acids. The CDR3 sequence is CSADGAGGPSDTQYF. DNA for the CDR3: TGCAGCGCGGATGGGGCGGGAGGGCCTTCAGATACGCAGTATTTT.

This clonotype has only a few counts. This chain links TRBV20-1 with TRBJ2-7, with 8 bases identical to TRBD1. V was pared by 6 bases and J by 4 bases, with 8 bases of the junction left unmatched. CDR1 is DFQATT, CDR2 SNEGSKA, per germline (reference sequence). The CDR3 covers 13 residues. As DNA, the CDR3 is TGCAGTGCGCGGACAGGGAGTAGGTACGAGCAGTACTTC. It specifies CSARTGSRYEQYF.

This chain uses TRBV5-5 with TRBJ2-7, with D unclear. In germline, CDR1 is SGHKS, CDR2 YYEKEE (reference sequence). This CDR3 comprises 14 residues. Trimming stripped 1 base from V and 5 bases from J, with 13 bases between. The CDR3 coding sequence is TGTGCCAGCAGCTTGCGAGCCGGCCCCCACGAGCAGTACTTC. Its translation is CASSLRAGPHEQYF.

This chain uses TRBV12-3 or TRBV12-4 with TRBJ2-1, with TRBD2 identical over 8 bases. V gave up 5 bases and J gave up 6 bases; unmatched junction bases: 9. This CDR3 contains 15 residues. CDR3: CASSEAGELRNEQFF. CDR3 bases: TGTGCCAGCAGTGAAGCGGGAGAATTGCGCAATGAGCAGTTCTTC.

This clonotype has only one observation. This chain uses TRBV20-1 with TRBJ2-2; 12 nucleotides line up with TRBD2. The CDR3 is made up of 14 amino acids. Germline loops: CDR1 DFQATT, CDR2 SNEGSKA (reference sequence). Germline trimming cut 7 bases from V and 3 bases from J; bases unmatched to any gene: 3. DNA for the CDR3: TGCAGTGTTGGACTAGCGGGGTACACCGGGGAGCTGTTTTTT. This gives the protein CSVGLAGYTGELFF.

The chain is built from TRBV6-2 or TRBV6-3 and TRBJ2-4, with a tentative D call TRBD1 (5 bases). Trimming removed 7 bases at V and 0 bases at J, with 16 bases between. Germline V gene data show CDR1 as MNHEY and CDR2 as SVGEGT. CDR3 length equals 16 residues. CDR3 in DNA: TGTGCCAGCAACCCGACAGATTCGATAGCCAAAAACATTCAGTACTTC. Translated: CASNPTDSIAKNIQYF.

This clonotype was seen only a few times. The chain couples TRBV4-2 to TRBJ2-7; 7 bases line up with TRBD1. V dropped 0 bases and J dropped 5; count of bases not matched to a gene: 7. CDR1 is LGHNA and CDR2 is YNFKEQ in the germline V gene. The CDR3 is 15 residues long. The CDR3 DNA reads as TGTGCCAGCAGCCAAGAAGTACAGGGGAAGGACGAGCAGTACTTC. Residues: CASSQEVQGKDEQYF.

This clonotype showed up just a few times. This chain connects TRBV28 to TRBJ1-2, with unresolved D. In germline, CDR1 is MDHEN, CDR2 SYDVKM. Trimming took 5 bases from V and 6 from J, leaving 16 bases between them. CDR3 length: 14 amino acids. The CDR3 nucleotides are TGTGCCAGCAGTAGGGAGGGCCCAATCCATGGCTACACCTTC. This gives the protein CASSREGPIHGYTF.

V usage is TRBV7-9 and J usage is TRBJ2-7; no definite D call. V was pared by 2 bases and J by 2 bases, with 10 bases between. Germline lookup yields CDR1 SEHNR and CDR2 FQNEAQ (reference sequence). The CDR3 sequence is 14 residues long. CDR3 in amino acids: CASSLIRVPYEQYF. In DNA form, the CDR3 reads TGTGCCAGCAGCTTAATTAGGGTCCCCTACGAGCAGTACTTC.

The V gene is TRBV6-4, the J gene TRBJ2-3, with D possibly TRBD2 on 6 matching bases. CDR3 length: 14 amino acids. V lost 5 bases and J 1 base, leaving 10 bases between the germline ends. CDR1 and CDR2 (germline): MRHNA, SNTAGT. Written as DNA, the CDR3 is TGTGCCAGCAGTCGGGAGATGGGCACAGATACGCAGTATTTT. It encodes CASSREMGTDTQYF.

The chain combines TRBV5-1 with TRBJ2-2; tentatively, D is TRBD1 (5 bases). Germline CDR1 is SGHRS and CDR2 is YFSETQ. V was shortened by 5 bases and J by 1 base, with 9 bases between the two germline ends. CDR3 length: 14 residues. CDR3 sequence reads: CASRTELNTGELFF. CDR3 DNA sequence: TGCGCCAGCAGGACAGAGCTGAACACCGGGGAGCTGTTTTTT. The entire variable domain, with the rest obtained from reference TRBV5-1 and TRBJ2-2, is as follows: KAGVTQTPRYLIKTRGQQVTLSCSPISGHRSVSWYQQTPGQGLQFLFEYFSETQRNKGNFPGRFSGRQFSNSRSEMNVSTLELGDSALYLCASRTELNTGELFFGEGSRLTVL.

This clonotype turned up a few times. The chain uses TRBV9 and TRBJ1-3; 9 positions match TRBD1. The V gene's germline CDR1 is SGDLS and CDR2 YYNGEE. V lost 4 bases to trimming and J lost 4 bases; unmatched junction nucleotides: 9. The CDR3 has 16 residues. CDR3 sequence: CASSPQTGGYGNTIYF. DNA of the CDR3: TGTGCCAGCAGCCCCCAGACAGGGGGATACGGAAACACCATATATTTT.

This clonotype appeared a few times. This chain links TRBV6-5 with TRBJ2-5, with D tentatively TRBD2 (5 bases). CDR1 and CDR2 from the germline V gene are MNHEY and SVGAGI. V was cut by 0 bases and J by 5 bases, with 13 bases left in between. The CDR3 contains 15 residues. In nucleotides, the CDR3 is TGTGCCAGCAGTTACTCTCGGGCGGGCGGCGAGACCCAGTACTTC. Protein sequence: CASSYSRAGGETQYF.

This clonotype has just a few counts. The chain links TRBV20-1 to TRBJ2-7; 9 nucleotides agree with TRBD1. From germline, CDR1 is DFQATT and CDR2 SNEGSKA (reference sequence). Losses at the gene ends were 4 bases for V and 2 bases for J; bases not matched to a gene: 6. This CDR3 has 14 amino acids. CDR3 region: CSAKPGQGPYEQYF. DNA of the CDR3: TGCAGTGCTAAACCGGGACAGGGCCCCTACGAGCAGTACTTC.

The chain links TRBV9 to TRBJ2-5; tentative D call: TRBD2 (5 bases). Germline CDR1 is SGDLS and CDR2 is YYNGEE. The CDR3 extends over 13 amino acids. Trimming stripped 3 bases from V and 5 bases from J, with 11 bases between. Here the CDR3 DNA reads TGTGCCAGCAGCGGGAGGAGAAGCGAGACCCAGTACTTC. Translating gives CASSGRRSETQYF.

There are many counts of this clonotype. CDR3 DNA: TGTGCCAGCAGGCAGGACAGTACTGAAGCTTTCTTT. Protein sequence: CASRQDSTEAFF. The chain employs TRBV12-3 or TRBV12-4 and TRBJ1-1, with D possibly being TRBD1 (6 bases). Trimming stripped 6 bases from V and 5 bases from J, with 10 bases between. This CDR3 comprises 12 residues.

This clonotype was seen a few times. The rearrangement uses TRBV20-1 and TRBJ2-7, with 8 bases identical to TRBD2. Germline V CDR1 and CDR2: DFQATT, SNEGSKA (reference sequence). Unmatched junction bases numbered 11, after V lost 0 bases and J lost 7 bases. The CDR3 sequence is 15 residues long. The DNA for the CDR3 is TGCAGTGCTAGAGATCCCGGGAGGGCCATTGGAGAGCAGTACTTC. Translating it yields CSARDPGRAIGEQYF.

The chain links TRBV6-5 to TRBJ1-2, with D unresolved. Germline lookup yields CDR1 MNHEY and CDR2 SVGAGI. The CDR3 is made up of 16 amino acids. V gave up 0 bases and J gave up 2 bases, with 13 bases separating them. Here the CDR3 reads CASSYSSANQNYGYTF. As DNA, the CDR3 is TGTGCCAGCAGTTACTCGAGTGCAAACCAGAACTATGGCTACACCTTC.

This clonotype has only a few counts. This chain links TRBV6-1 with TRBJ2-3; D unclear. V gave up 8 bases and J gave up 2 bases, with 11 bases separating them. The CDR3 covers 13 residues. The germline gives CDR1 MNHNS, CDR2 SASEGT. CDR3: CASRRTNTDTQYF. CDR3 coding DNA: TGTGCCAGCCGAAGGACCAACACAGATACGCAGTATTTT.

The sample holds many counts of this clonotype. The rearrangement uses TRBV12-3 or TRBV12-4 and TRBJ2-3; no definite D call. Trimming cost V 2 bases and J 5 bases, with 5 bases left between them. This CDR3 has 12 amino acids. The CDR3 bases are TGTGCCAGCAGTTTATTTGGAGATACGCAGTATTTT. It yields the protein CASSLFGDTQYF.

The chain carries TRBV12-3 or TRBV12-4 and TRBJ2-2; 7 nucleotides align to TRBD1. CDR3 size: 13 residues. V dropped 3 bases and J dropped 8; count of bases not matched to a gene: 3. The CDR3 nucleotides read TGTGCCAGCAGTTTTTTGGGACAGGGGGAGCTGTTTTTT. Translating gives CASSFLGQGELFF.

This clonotype was observed a single time. The chain couples TRBV5-5 to TRBJ2-5; tentative D call: TRBD2 (6 bases). The V and J ends lost 0 bases and 5 bases respectively, with 14 bases between them. From germline, CDR1 is SGHKS and CDR2 YYEKEE (reference sequence). The CDR3 is 15 residues long. The CDR3 DNA sequence: TGTGCCAGCAGCTTGGTTGGAGGGGCGCTGGAGACCCAGTACTTC. Translated, it gives CASSLVGGALETQYF.

The J gene is TRBJ2-3, the V gene TRBV18; no clear D gene. CDR3 length: 15 amino acids. The V and J ends lost 5 bases and 0 bases respectively, with 12 bases between them. The germline gives CDR1 KGHSH, CDR2 LQKENI. Here the CDR3 DNA reads TGTGCCAGCTCAGATACAGAGACTAGCACAGATACGCAGTATTTT. Translating it yields CASSDTETSTDTQYF.